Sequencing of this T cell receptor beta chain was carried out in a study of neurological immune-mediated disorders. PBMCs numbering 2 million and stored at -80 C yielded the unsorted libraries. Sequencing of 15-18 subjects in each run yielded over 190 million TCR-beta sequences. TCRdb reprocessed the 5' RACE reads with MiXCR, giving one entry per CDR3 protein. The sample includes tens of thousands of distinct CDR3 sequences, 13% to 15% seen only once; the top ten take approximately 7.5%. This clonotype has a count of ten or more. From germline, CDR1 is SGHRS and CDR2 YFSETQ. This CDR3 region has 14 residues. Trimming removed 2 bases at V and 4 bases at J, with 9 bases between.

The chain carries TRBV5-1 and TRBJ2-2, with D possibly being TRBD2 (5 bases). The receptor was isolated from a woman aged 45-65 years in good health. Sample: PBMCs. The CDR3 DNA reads TGCGCCAGCAGCTTCGGGGTCACCACCGGGGAGCTGTTTTTT. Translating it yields CASSFGVTTGELFF.